The 21 T cell receptor beta chains reported below all come from one sample, sequenced in a study of T-cell reconstitution after alpha-beta-depleted transplantation in children. TCRbeta library preparation incorporated unique molecular identifiers. TCRdb recomputed calls from the PCR reads with MiXCR, one row per CDR3 protein. The table has some 240,000 distinct CDR3 sequences, approximately 12% seen once. The input for sequencing was PBMCs from the stem cell graft donor, taken from the stem cell graft. Receptors originate from a human donor who donated a stem cell graft to a child with acute lymphoblastic leukemia.

In its sample, this clonotype was seen many times. No conserved phenylalanine or tryptophan ends this CDR3, so it is likely a read error. No DNA is shown, since the ends of the CDR3 on it are uncertain; the CDR3 is the one TCRdb lists. The chain is built from TRBV7-2 and TRBJ2-3. Germline V gene sequence: CDR1 SGHTA, CDR2 FQGNSA. The CDR3 length is 12 residues, termini included. This CDR3 is CASSLALQRLEI.

The chain joins TRBV12-3 or TRBV12-4 to TRBJ1-3; D gene unclear. V was pared by 1 base and J by 0 bases, with 10 bases between. This CDR3 is built from 16 residues. In DNA form, the CDR3 reads TGTGCCAGCAGTTTAGTCCCCGCAGGCTCTGGAAACACCATATATTTT. It is translated as CASSLVPAGSGNTIYF.

The chain is built from TRBV5-1 and TRBJ2-5; 12 bases fit TRBD2. This CDR3 has 18 amino acids. V was pared by 4 bases and J by 4 bases, with 14 bases of the junction left unmatched. Looked up from germline, CDR1 is SGHRS and CDR2 is YFSETQ. CDR3 DNA: TGCGCCAGCAGCCCCCGACTAGCGGGGGTCCCAAGAGGAGAGACCCAGTACTTC. Amino acid sequence: CASSPRLAGVPRGETQYF.

This clonotype was observed at least ten times. J is TRBJ1-1 and V is TRBV12-3 or TRBV12-4; D gene uncertain. This CDR3 has 13 residues. Trimming shortened V by 5 bases and J by 7 bases, and 14 bases separated the two germline ends. CDR3 nucleotide sequence: TGTGCCAGCAGTGTTCAAAGAGGCGTTGAAGCTTTCTTT. This encodes CASSVQRGVEAFF.

This clonotype has ten or more counts. The chain uses TRBV6-1 and TRBJ1-1; D may be TRBD1 (5 bases). Germline CDR1 reads MNHNS; CDR2 reads SASEGT. V lost 2 bases and J lost 1, with 14 bases in between. The CDR3 is made up of 16 amino acids. The CDR3 DNA follows: TGTGCCAGCAGTGAAATATACGGGACGAGGAACACTGAAGCTTTCTTT. Translating it yields CASSEIYGTRNTEAFF.

This clonotype appeared many times. This sequence joins TRBV15 and TRBJ1-3; a weak D match, TRBD1 (5 bases). Germline V gene sequence: CDR1 LNHNV, CDR2 YYDKDF (reference sequence). The CDR3 spans 15 residues. Trimming removed 0 bases from V and 8 bases from J, with 14 bases in between. The CDR3 region is CATSRDDSGGDTIYF. CDR3 nucleotides: TGTGCCACCAGCAGAGACGACAGCGGCGGGGACACCATATATTTT. Looking up the rest from reference TRBV15 and TRBJ1-3 gives the full variable domain: DAMVIQNPRYQVTQFGKPVTLSCSQTLNHNVMYWYQQKSSQAPKLLFHYYDKDFNNEADTPDNFQSRRPNTSFCFLDIRSPGLGDTAMYLCATSRDDSGGDTIYFGEGSWLTVV.

This clonotype was seen many times. The V call is TRBV11-3, the J call TRBJ2-1, with D possibly being TRBD1 or TRBD2 (6 bases each). The CDR3 extends over 13 amino acids. Germline V gives CDR1 SGHNT, CDR2 YENEEA. Trimming pared 3 bases from V and 8 bases from J, leaving 11 bases between. The DNA of the CDR3 is TGTGCCAGCAGCTTGGAGGGGGTACATGAGCAGTTCTTC. Residues: CASSLEGVHEQFF. Full variable domain (rest looked up from reference TRBV11-3 and TRBJ2-1): EAGVVQSPRYKIIEKKQPVAFWCNPISGHNTLYWYLQNLGQGPELLIRYENEEAVDDSQLPKDRFSAERLKGVDSTLKIQPAELGDSAVYLCASSLEGVHEQFFGPGTRLTVL.

This clonotype was picked up many times. The chain joins TRBV7-8 to TRBJ2-3, with 8 bases that match TRBD2. Germline lookup yields CDR1 SGHVS and CDR2 FQNEAQ. The CDR3 has 16 residues. J was trimmed by 6 bases and V by 1 base; bases with no gene match: 9. The CDR3 protein is CASSLDLTGGPDTQYF. For the CDR3, the DNA is TGTGCCAGCAGCTTAGATTTGACGGGGGGGCCGGATACGCAGTATTTT.

At least ten counts were recorded for this clonotype. The chain is built from TRBV19 and TRBJ1-1; no clear D gene. The germline gives CDR1 LNHDA, CDR2 SQIVND (reference sequence). The V end was cut by 3 bases, the J end by 2 bases, with 7 bases between. The CDR3 totals 13 residues. CDR3 in amino acids: CASSIGRNTEAFF. The CDR3 DNA is TGTGCCAGTAGTATTGGACGTAACACTGAAGCTTTCTTT. Using reference TRBV19 and TRBJ1-1 for the parts outside the CDR3, the full variable domain is DGGITQSPKYLFRKEGQNVTLSCEQNLNHDAMYWYRQDPGQGLRLIYYSQIVNDFQKGDIAEGYSVSREKKESFPLTVTSAQKNPTAFYLCASSIGRNTEAFFGQGTRLTVV.

Many counts were recorded for this clonotype. The rearrangement uses TRBV15 and TRBJ2-2, with D perhaps matching TRBD2 (6 bases). The V gene lost 4 bases and the J gene lost 5 bases, with 8 bases spanning the gap. Germline CDR1 LNHNV, CDR2 YYDKDF (reference sequence). This CDR3 has 13 amino acids. CDR3 protein: CATSKLATGELFF. The DNA for the CDR3 is TGTGCCACCAGCAAGCTAGCGACCGGGGAGCTGTTTTTT.

The chain couples TRBV7-9 to TRBJ1-1; D perhaps matches TRBD1 (5 bases). Germline V gene data show CDR1 as SEHNR and CDR2 as FQNEAQ (reference sequence). The V gene lost 4 bases and the J gene lost 4 bases, with 10 bases spanning the gap. The CDR3 totals 13 residues. The CDR3 sequence is CASSYPGGTEAFF. The DNA for the CDR3 is TGTGCCAGCAGCTACCCGGGGGGCACTGAAGCTTTCTTT.

About this clonotype itself: A read error may explain this, as a much larger clone is one base away. This chain's CDR3 is CATRGITDTQYF. The CDR3 region has the DNA TGTGCCACCAGGGGCATCACAGATACGCAGTATTTT. The rearrangement joins TRBV24-1 to TRBJ2-3; D gene uncertain. Trimming removed 7 bases from V and 2 bases from J, with 6 bases in between. Germline CDR1 is KGHDR and CDR2 is SFDVKD. This CDR3 comprises 12 residues.

This clonotype was observed at least ten times. The V and J genes are TRBV28 and TRBJ2-7, with 7 bases matching TRBD1. Trimming at V came to 11 bases and at J to 0 bases, leaving 10 bases not matched to a gene. CDR3 size: 14 residues. Germline CDR1 MDHEN, CDR2 SYDVKM. CDR3 in amino acids: CAVHGTVGSYEQYF. The CDR3 region has the DNA TGTGCCGTACACGGGACAGTCGGCTCCTACGAGCAGTACTTC.

The J gene is TRBJ2-7, the V gene TRBV27, with D perhaps TRBD1 (6 bases). The germline V gene encodes CDR1 MNHEY and CDR2 SMNVEV (reference sequence). V lost 4 bases, J lost 2 bases, and 15 bases lay in between. The CDR3 is 15 residues long. The CDR3 coding sequence is TGTGCCAGCAGTTCCCATGCAGGGGAGACCTACGAGCAGTACTTC. Its translation is CASSSHAGETYEQYF.

This clonotype turned up a few times. The chain couples TRBV20-1 to TRBJ2-3; D is perhaps TRBD2 (6 bases). The CDR3 consists of 16 residues. Germline values: CDR1 DFQATT, CDR2 SNEGSKA (reference sequence). Trimming shortened V by 0 bases and J by 2 bases, and 15 bases separated the two germline ends. DNA of the CDR3: TGCAGTGCTAGAGATTTTCGGCGGAGGGTCACAGATACGCAGTATTTT. Translated, it gives CSARDFRRRVTDTQYF.

There are a few counts of this clonotype. The V gene is TRBV9, the J gene TRBJ2-3, with 9 bases lining up with TRBD2. J gave up 4 bases and V 1 base, and 7 bases lay outside the gene matches. Germline V CDR1 and CDR2: SGDLS, YYNGEE. The CDR3 is made up of 16 amino acids. The CDR3: CASSVMVAGVSDTQYF. The CDR3 DNA is TGTGCCAGCAGCGTAATGGTAGCGGGAGTTTCAGATACGCAGTATTTT. The variable domain in full, completed from reference TRBV9 and TRBJ2-3, reads DSGVTQTPKHLITATGQRVTLRCSPRSGDLSVYWYQQSLDQGLQFLIQYYNGEERAKGNILERFSAQQFPDLHSELNLSSLELGDSALYFCASSVMVAGVSDTQYFGPGTRLTVL.

This clonotype has ten or more counts. The chain couples TRBV28 to TRBJ2-7, with a possible D match to TRBD2 (6 bases). This CDR3 comprises 15 residues. The V and J ends lost 7 bases and 0 bases respectively, with 16 bases between them. Germline assignment: CDR1 MDHEN and CDR2 SYDVKM. The CDR3: CASNLVAGSSYEQYF. The CDR3 DNA sequence: TGTGCCAGCAACCTCGTGGCGGGAAGCTCCTACGAGCAGTACTTC.

This clonotype was seen at least ten times. The V and J genes are TRBV20-1 and TRBJ1-5; D call uncertain. Deletions cut 5 bases from V and 2 bases from J, with 10 bases between. This CDR3 is built from 13 residues. From germline, CDR1 is DFQATT and CDR2 SNEGSKA (reference sequence). The CDR3 coding sequence is TGCAGTGCTCCAGCCCTAGGCAATCAGCCCCAGCATTTT. This codes for CSAPALGNQPQHF.

This chain links TRBV20-1 with TRBJ1-2; the D is unclear. The CDR3 covers 14 residues. Germline-derived CDR1 and CDR2 are DFQATT and SNEGSKA (reference sequence). V was clipped by 0 bases and J by 5 bases, with 13 bases between them. Here the CDR3 DNA reads TGCAGTGCTAGAGAGGTACACTCAAGTTATGGCTACACCTTC. Translated: CSAREVHSSYGYTF.

This clonotype showed up many times. The chain uses TRBV5-1 and TRBJ2-1; 8 nucleotides match TRBD2. The CDR3 contains 16 residues. Germline CDR1 reads SGHRS; CDR2 reads YFSETQ. Germline trimming cut 2 bases from V and 4 bases from J; bases unmatched to any gene: 8. The chain's CDR3 is CASSLYTSGNYNEQFF. DNA of the CDR3: TGCGCCAGCAGCTTATACACTAGCGGTAATTACAATGAGCAGTTCTTC.

In this sample, this clonotype turned up a few times. The chain carries TRBV20-1 and TRBJ2-4, with D possibly matching TRBD1 (6 bases). Germline loops: CDR1 DFQATT, CDR2 SNEGSKA (reference sequence). Trimming cost V 0 bases and J 0 bases, with 21 bases left between them. The CDR3 runs to 19 residues. CDR3 loop: CSARDDPSTGTLAKNIQYF. CDR3 coding DNA: TGCAGTGCTAGAGATGACCCCAGTACAGGGACCTTAGCCAAAAACATTCAGTACTTC.